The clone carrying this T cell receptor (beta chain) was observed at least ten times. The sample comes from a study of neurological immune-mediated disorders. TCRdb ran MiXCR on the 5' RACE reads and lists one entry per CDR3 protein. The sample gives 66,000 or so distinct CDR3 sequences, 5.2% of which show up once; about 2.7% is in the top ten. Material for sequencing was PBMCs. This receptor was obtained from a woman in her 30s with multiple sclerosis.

The CDR3, as DNA: TGTGCCAGCAGCCCCGCATTCGTGGATACGCAGTATTTT. It yields the protein CASSPAFVDTQYF. The gene calls are TRBV3-1 and TRBJ2-3; no clear D gene. Trimming removed 4 bases at V and 6 bases at J, with 11 bases between. The CDR3 totals 13 residues. Germline-derived CDR1 and CDR2 are LGHDT and YNNKEL (reference sequence).